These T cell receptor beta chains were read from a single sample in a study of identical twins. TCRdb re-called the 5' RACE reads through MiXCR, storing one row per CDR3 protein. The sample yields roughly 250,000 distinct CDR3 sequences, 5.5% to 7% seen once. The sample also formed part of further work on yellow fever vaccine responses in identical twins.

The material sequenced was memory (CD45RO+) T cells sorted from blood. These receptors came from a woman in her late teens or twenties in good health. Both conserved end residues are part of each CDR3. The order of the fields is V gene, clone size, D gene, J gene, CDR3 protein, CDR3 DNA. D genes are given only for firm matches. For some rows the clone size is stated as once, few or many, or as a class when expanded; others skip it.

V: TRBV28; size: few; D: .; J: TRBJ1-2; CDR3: CASSLTTGSYGYTF; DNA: TGTGCCAGCAGTTTAACCACAGGAAGCTATGGCTACACCTTC
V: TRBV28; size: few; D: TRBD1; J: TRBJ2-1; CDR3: CASSFPARRGNPFETYNEQFF; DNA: TGTGCCAGCAGTTTCCCGGCACGCAGGGGGAATCCATTCGAGACCTACAATGAGCAGTTCTTC
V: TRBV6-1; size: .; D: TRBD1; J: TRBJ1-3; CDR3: CASRPPGGRRASGNTIYF; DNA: TGTGCCAGCAGACCCCCAGGGGGGAGAAGGGCCTCTGGAAACACCATATATTTT
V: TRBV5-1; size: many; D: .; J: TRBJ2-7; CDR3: CASSLLGETTYEQYF; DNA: TGCGCCAGCAGCTTGTTGGGGGAGACGACCTACGAGCAGTACTTC
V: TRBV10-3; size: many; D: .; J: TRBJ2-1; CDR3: CAISENRYNEQFF; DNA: TGTGCCATCAGTGAAAACAGGTACAATGAGCAGTTCTTC
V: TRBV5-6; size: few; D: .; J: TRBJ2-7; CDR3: CASSLSYALGAYEQYF; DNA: TGTGCCAGCAGCTTGTCGTACGCCCTCGGAGCCTACGAGCAGTACTTC
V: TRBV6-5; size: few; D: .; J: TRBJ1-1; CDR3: CASSYQVNTEAFF; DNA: TGTGCCAGCAGTTACCAAGTGAACACTGAAGCTTTCTTT
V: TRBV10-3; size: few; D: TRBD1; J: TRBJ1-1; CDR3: CAISGDRSEAFF; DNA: TGTGCCATCAGCGGGGACAGGTCTGAAGCTTTCTTT
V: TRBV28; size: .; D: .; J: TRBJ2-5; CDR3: CASSLTRQTQYF; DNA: TGTGCCAGCAGTCTTACACGACAGACCCAGTACTTC
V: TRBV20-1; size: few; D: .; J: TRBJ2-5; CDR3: CSALGRWETQYF; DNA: TGCAGTGCCCTAGGGAGGTGGGAGACCCAGTACTTC
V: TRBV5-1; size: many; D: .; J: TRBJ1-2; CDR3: CASREDSYGYTF; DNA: TGCGCCAGCAGAGAGGACAGCTATGGCTACACCTTC
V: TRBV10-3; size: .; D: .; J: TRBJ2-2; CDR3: CAIRGSPVTGELFF; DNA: TGTGCCATCAGAGGTTCCCCCGTAACCGGGGAGCTGTTTTTT
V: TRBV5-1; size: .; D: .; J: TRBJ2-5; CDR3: CASSLDPEETQYF; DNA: TGCGCCAGCAGCTTGGACCCGGAAGAGACCCAGTACTTC
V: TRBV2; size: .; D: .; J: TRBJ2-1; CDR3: CASLSSRVQGEQFF; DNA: TGTGCCAGCCTATCCTCCAGGGTTCAGGGGGAGCAGTTCTTC
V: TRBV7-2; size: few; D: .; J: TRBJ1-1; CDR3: CASSPNTGSSEAFF; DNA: TGTGCCAGCAGCCCGAATACAGGATCCTCTGAAGCTTTCTTT
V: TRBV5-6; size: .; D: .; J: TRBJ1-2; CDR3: CASRYVAGGGYGYTF; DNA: TGTGCCAGCAGATATGTGGCCGGGGGAGGCTATGGCTACACCTTC
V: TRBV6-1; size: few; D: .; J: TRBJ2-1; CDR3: CASSEFVERYNEQFF; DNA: TGTGCCAGCAGTGAATTCGTGGAGCGCTACAATGAGCAGTTCTTC
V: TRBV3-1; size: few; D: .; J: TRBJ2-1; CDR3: CASSHPSYNEQFF; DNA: TGTGCCAGCAGCCACCCATCCTACAATGAGCAGTTCTTC
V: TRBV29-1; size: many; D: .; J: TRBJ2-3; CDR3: CSVAVGAASTDTQYF; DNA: TGCAGCGTCGCGGTGGGAGCCGCTAGCACAGATACGCAGTATTTT
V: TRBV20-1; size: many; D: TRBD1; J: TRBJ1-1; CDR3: CSARSPDRGSNTEAFF; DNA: TGCAGTGCTCGTTCCCCTGACAGGGGCTCGAACACTGAAGCTTTCTTT
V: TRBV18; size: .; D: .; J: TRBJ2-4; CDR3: CASSPPAEASGIQYF; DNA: TGTGCCAGCTCACCACCGGCAGAGGCCTCAGGGATTCAGTACTTC
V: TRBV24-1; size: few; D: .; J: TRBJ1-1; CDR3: CATSDLEAQEAFF; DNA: TGTGCCACCAGTGATTTAGAGGCCCAAGAAGCTTTCTTT
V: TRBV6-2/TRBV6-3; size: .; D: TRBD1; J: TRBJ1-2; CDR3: CASSSGTGGFGYTF; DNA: TGTGCCAGCAGTTCTGGGACAGGGGGCTTTGGCTACACCTTC
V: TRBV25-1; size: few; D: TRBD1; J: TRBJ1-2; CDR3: CASSEWDRPRFF; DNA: TGTGCCAGCAGTGAATGGGACAGGCCGCGCTTCTTC
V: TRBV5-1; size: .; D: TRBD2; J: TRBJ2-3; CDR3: CASNRGGGNTQYF; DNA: TGCGCCAGCAACCGGGGGGGAGGGAATACGCAGTATTTT
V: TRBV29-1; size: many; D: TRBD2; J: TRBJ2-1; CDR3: CSATKRERGDNEQFF; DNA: TGCAGTGCCACCAAGCGGGAGAGGGGGGACAATGAGCAGTTCTTC
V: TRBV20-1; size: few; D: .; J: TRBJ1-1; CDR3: CSARGRDGWVAEAFF; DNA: TGCAGTGCTAGAGGCAGGGACGGGTGGGTGGCTGAAGCTTTCTTT
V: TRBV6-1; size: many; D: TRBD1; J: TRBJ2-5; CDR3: CASGAGTGETQYF; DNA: TGTGCCAGCGGGGCCGGGACAGGGGAGACCCAGTACTTC
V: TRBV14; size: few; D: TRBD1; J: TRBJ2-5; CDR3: CASSQRTGALLETQYF; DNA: TGTGCCAGCAGCCAAAGGACAGGGGCCTTATTGGAGACCCAGTACTTC
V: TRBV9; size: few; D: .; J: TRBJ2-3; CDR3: CASSGTPGLTDTQYF; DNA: TGTGCCAGCAGCGGAACCCCAGGGTTGACAGATACGCAGTATTTT
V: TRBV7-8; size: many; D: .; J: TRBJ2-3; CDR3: CASSFYPPSQGSTDTQYF; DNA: TGTGCCAGCAGCTTTTATCCCCCGTCGCAGGGTAGCACAGATACGCAGTATTTT
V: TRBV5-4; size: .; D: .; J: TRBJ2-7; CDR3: CASSLYAGTSSYEQYF; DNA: TGTGCCAGCAGCTTATACGCCGGGACTTCCTCCTACGAGCAGTACTTC
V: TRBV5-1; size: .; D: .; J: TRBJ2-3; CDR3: CASSPETPSTDTQYF; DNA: TGCGCCAGCAGCCCCGAAACCCCTAGCACAGATACGCAGTATTTT
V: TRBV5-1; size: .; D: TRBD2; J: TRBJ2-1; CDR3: CASSQMYAGASYNEQFF; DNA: TGCGCCAGCAGCCAAATGTACGCGGGAGCCTCCTACAATGAGCAGTTCTTC
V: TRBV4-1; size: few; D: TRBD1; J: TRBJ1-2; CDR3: CASSQDRGQGFGYTF; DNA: TGCGCCAGCAGCCAAGATCGAGGACAGGGCTTTGGCTACACCTTC
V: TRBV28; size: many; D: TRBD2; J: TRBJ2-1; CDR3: CASRATSGGVDSYNEQFF; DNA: TGTGCCAGCAGGGCTACTAGCGGGGGCGTAGATTCCTACAATGAGCAGTTCTTC
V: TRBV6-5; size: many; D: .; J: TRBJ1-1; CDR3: CASSYSSFTEAFF; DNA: TGTGCCAGCAGTTACTCGAGTTTCACTGAAGCTTTCTTT